The source of this T cell receptor (beta chain) is a study of identical twins. This clonotype was recorded a few times. TCRdb reprocessed the 5' RACE reads with MiXCR, giving one entry per CDR3 protein. The sample yields around 490,000 distinct CDR3 sequences, approximately 20% seen once. These data were likewise used in another study, on yellow fever vaccine responses in identical twins.

The sequence derives from a woman younger than 30 in good health. The sequenced sample was CD4+ T cells sorted from blood.

CDR3 loop: CASSPIGLAGGQYNEQFF. The DNA for the CDR3 is TGTGCCAGCTCACCCATTGGACTAGCGGGAGGGCAATACAATGAGCAGTTCTTC. The V call is TRBV18, the J call TRBJ2-1; 15 bases are a match to TRBD2. V gave up 3 bases and J gave up 4 bases; unmatched junction bases: 7. The germline V gene encodes CDR1 KGHSH and CDR2 LQKENI. The CDR3 is 18 amino acids.